This entry lists 21 T cell receptor beta chains sequenced from one sample in a study of T-cell reconstitution after alpha-beta-depleted transplantation in children. Molecular barcoding with unique molecular identifiers was used for the TCRbeta library. TCRdb reprocessed the PCR reads via MiXCR and lists one record per CDR3 protein. The table lists 600,000 to 700,000 distinct CDR3 sequences, approximately 16% of them singletons. The material sequenced was PBMCs from the stem cell graft donor, taken from the stem cell graft. All receptors come from a human donor who donated a stem cell graft to a child with acute myeloid leukemia.

Ten or more counts support this clonotype. This chain uses TRBV10-3 with TRBJ2-7, with 8 bases aligning to TRBD1. The V and J ends lost 6 bases and 5 bases, in that order; junction bases with no gene match: 6. This CDR3 is built from 13 residues. Germline V gene data show CDR1 as ENHRY and CDR2 as SYGVKD. The CDR3 nucleotides read TGTGCCATCAGGGGCCCGACAGGGGACGAGCAGTACTTC. This sequence encodes CAIRGPTGDEQYF.

This clonotype has a count of ten or more. This chain joins TRBV12-3 or TRBV12-4 and TRBJ1-1; TRBD1 is a possible D gene (5 bases). Between the trimmed V and J ends, which lost 7 bases and 0 bases, there was a span of 12 bases. This CDR3 contains 14 residues. The CDR3 DNA is TGTGCCAGCAAAAGGGCAGGGTTGAACACTGAAGCTTTCTTT. This sequence encodes CASKRAGLNTEAFF.

The rearrangement joins TRBV28 to TRBJ1-5, with D perhaps matching TRBD1 (5 bases). Germline lookup yields CDR1 MDHEN and CDR2 SYDVKM. Between the trimmed V and J ends, which lost 6 bases and 1 base, there was a span of 10 bases. This CDR3 region has 14 residues. The CDR3 nucleotides are TGTGCCAGCAGGGGGGTAAGCAGCAATCAGCCCCAGCATTTT. Its translation: CASRGVSSNQPQHF.

Ten or more counts support this clonotype. This chain joins TRBV7-9 and TRBJ2-5; D is ambiguous. This CDR3 is built from 14 residues. CDR1 is SEHNR, CDR2 FQNEAQ, per germline (reference sequence). V lost 4 bases, J lost 2 bases, and 11 bases lay in between. CDR3 in amino acids: CASSSLTVQETQYF. DNA for the CDR3: TGTGCCAGCAGCTCCCTCACCGTACAAGAGACCCAGTACTTC. The full variable domain, with the rest looked up from reference TRBV7-9 and TRBJ2-5, is DTGVSQNPRHKITKRGQNVTFRCDPISEHNRLYWYRQTLGQGPEFLTYFQNEAQLEKSRLLSDRFSAERPKGSFSTLEIQRTEQGDSAMYLCASSSLTVQETQYFGPGTRLLVL.

This clonotype was detected only a few times. This chain uses TRBV11-3 with TRBJ2-1; D possibly matches TRBD1 or TRBD2 (6 bases each). The germline V gene has CDR1 SGHNT and CDR2 YENEEA. V gave up 6 bases and J gave up 4 bases, with 13 bases separating them. This CDR3 is 14 amino acids long. The chain's CDR3 is CASRRRGVYNEQFF. The DNA of the CDR3 is TGTGCCAGCAGGAGGAGGGGGGTTTACAATGAGCAGTTCTTC.

The chain couples TRBV5-1 to TRBJ1-1; unclear D gene. V was shortened by 0 bases and J by 1 base, with 7 bases between the two germline ends. Germline V gene data show CDR1 as SGHRS and CDR2 as YFSETQ. The CDR3 is 14 amino acids. This CDR3 reads CASSLDQANTEAFF. CDR3 bases: TGCGCCAGCAGCTTGGATCAGGCGAACACTGAAGCTTTCTTT.

The table lists this clonotype with a few counts. The V gene is TRBV5-1, the J gene TRBJ2-5, with TRBD1 identical over 7 bases. CDR1 and CDR2 from the germline V gene are SGHRS and YFSETQ. Unmatched junction bases numbered 6, after V lost 0 bases and J lost 4 bases. This CDR3 contains 15 residues. CDR3 in amino acids: CASSLEQGILETQYF. In nucleotides, the CDR3 is TGCGCCAGCAGCTTGGAACAGGGGATTTTAGAGACCCAGTACTTC.

This clonotype showed up many times. This sequence joins TRBV20-1 and TRBJ2-7; TRBD2 might be the D (5 bases). The CDR3 is 15 amino acids. Trimming pared 1 base from V and 0 bases from J, leaving 13 bases between. The germline V gene encodes CDR1 DFQATT and CDR2 SNEGSKA (reference sequence). The CDR3, as DNA: TGCAGTGCTAGAGGCCAAGAGGGAAGCTCCTACGAGCAGTACGTC. Amino acid sequence: CSARGQEGSSYEQYV.

This clonotype was seen more than once but under ten times. This chain links TRBV5-8 with TRBJ1-2; D might be TRBD1 (6 bases). This CDR3 has 14 residues. With 5 bases removed from V and 7 bases from J, the gap between germline ends came to 18 bases. From germline, CDR1 is SGHTS and CDR2 YDEGEE. The chain's CDR3 is CASSYERGSVGYTF. The CDR3 bases are TGTGCCAGCAGTTACGAGAGGGGGTCGGTTGGCTACACCTTC.

The chain joins TRBV24-1 to TRBJ1-1; D gene uncertain. CDR1 KGHDR and CDR2 SFDVKD come from the germline V gene. The CDR3 is 10 amino acids. Trimming took off 5 bases at V and 8 bases at J, with 5 bases between the two ends. The CDR3, as DNA: TGTGCCACCAGTGCTCGCGAAGCTTTCTTT. The encoded protein is CATSAREAFF.

Note on this clonotype: An end of the junction does not agree with germline; a read error may underlie this. V gene TRBV12-3 or TRBV12-4 combines with J gene TRBJ1-1, with TRBD1 matching 7 bases. The CDR3 runs to 15 residues. CDR3 sequence (DNA): TGTGCCAGCAGTTTTAGTGACAGGGAGAACACTGGAGCTTTCTTT. Its protein is CASSFSDRENTGAFF.

This clonotype was observed at least ten times. This sequence joins TRBV20-1 and TRBJ1-2; perhaps TRBD1 as D (6 bases). Germline V gives CDR1 DFQATT, CDR2 SNEGSKA (reference sequence). This CDR3 has 14 residues. V shed 0 bases and J shed 4 bases, with 12 bases lying between them. CDR3 loop: CSARDGGLGYGYTF. CDR3 DNA sequence: TGCAGTGCTAGAGATGGGGGCCTGGGCTATGGCTACACCTTC.

This clonotype was recorded a few times. The V call is TRBV12-3 or TRBV12-4, the J call TRBJ1-2; D not resolved. Trimming took 2 bases from V and 7 from J, leaving 11 bases between them. The CDR3 length is 13 residues. CDR3 loop: CASSLSFRTGYTF. The DNA for the CDR3 is TGTGCCAGCAGTTTATCTTTTAGGACTGGCTACACCTTC.

This clonotype was counted at least ten times. This rearrangement joins TRBV5-6 to TRBJ1-2; D ambiguous. Trimming removed 2 bases at V and 4 bases at J, with 12 bases between. Germline V CDR1 and CDR2: SGHDT, YYEEEE. CDR3 length: 14 residues. CDR3 nucleotides: TGTGCCAGCAGCTTCGAGGGATTGGGCTATGGCTACACCTTC. It codes for CASSFEGLGYGYTF.

This clonotype was counted ten times or more. This rearrangement joins TRBV7-6 to TRBJ1-2, with D maybe TRBD1 (6 bases). Germline lookup yields CDR1 SGHVS and CDR2 FNYEAQ. Trimming pared 1 base from V and 6 bases from J, leaving 9 bases between. CDR3 length: 13 residues. In DNA form, the CDR3 reads TGTGCCAGCAGCTTAGTGTACAGGGATGGCTACACCTTC. It encodes CASSLVYRDGYTF.

This clonotype was seen only a few times. This chain uses TRBV24-1 with TRBJ1-2; D is uncertain. Germline lookup yields CDR1 KGHDR and CDR2 SFDVKD. V was clipped by 7 bases and J by 0 bases, with 14 bases between them. The CDR3 consists of 15 residues. The CDR3 coding sequence is TGTGCCACCAGCCCAAATGACGGTACTAACTATGGCTACACCTTC. Translation: CATSPNDGTNYGYTF.

This clonotype appeared many times. V is TRBV10-3 and J is TRBJ1-1, with no clear D. Germline-derived CDR1 and CDR2 are ENHRY and SYGVKD. The CDR3 extends over 13 amino acids. Trimming left V 3 bases short and J 0 bases short, with 5 bases between. Here the CDR3 reads CAISDGMNTEAFF. CDR3 coding DNA: TGTGCCATCAGTGACGGGATGAACACTGAAGCTTTCTTT.

The chain employs TRBV12-3 or TRBV12-4 and TRBJ2-2, with 7 nucleotides matching TRBD1. V was clipped by 8 bases and J by 0 bases; unmatched bases: 12. The CDR3 length is 17 residues. CDR3 loop: CASRDREMFANTGELFF. Written as DNA, the CDR3 is TGTGCCAGCCGCGACAGGGAAATGTTCGCGAACACCGGGGAGCTGTTTTTT.

The V gene is TRBV5-1, the J gene TRBJ1-5; weak D call: TRBD1 (5 bases). CDR3 length: 15 residues. Germline CDR1 and CDR2: SGHRS and YFSETQ. The V and J ends lost 0 bases and 3 bases respectively, with 10 bases between them. CDR3 in amino acids: CASSLAGGLNQPQHF. CDR3 DNA sequence: TGCGCCAGCAGCTTGGCCGGGGGTCTCAATCAGCCCCAGCATTTT.

This clonotype was observed at least ten times. The chain carries TRBV27 and TRBJ1-1; D remains unclear. Trimming took off 8 bases at V and 4 bases at J, with 8 bases between the two ends. The germline V gene encodes CDR1 MNHEY and CDR2 SMNVEV (reference sequence). CDR3 length: 11 residues. DNA of the CDR3: TGTGCCAGCCGAGGACCCACTGAAGCTTTCTTT. It specifies CASRGPTEAFF.

V gene TRBV25-1 combines with J gene TRBJ1-3; TRBD1 agrees at 9 bases. Germline values: CDR1 MGHDK, CDR2 SYGVNS. Germline trimming cut 2 bases from V and 6 bases from J; bases unmatched to any gene: 5. This CDR3 comprises 15 residues. DNA of the CDR3: TGTGCCAGCAGTGAAGGAACAGGGGGCAAAAACACCATATATTTT. Its protein product is CASSEGTGGKNTIYF. The variable domain in full, with the rest retrieved from reference TRBV25-1 and TRBJ1-3, is EADIYQTPRYLVIGTGKKITLECSQTMGHDKMYWYQQDPGMELHLIHYSYGVNSTEKGDLSSESTVSRIRTEHFPLTLESARPSHTSQYLCASSEGTGGKNTIYFGEGSWLTVV.